This TCR beta chain is from a study of blood T cell repertoires in COVID-19. As for the study in general: Nucleic acid was either cDNA or gDNA, and it came from T cells, B-cell-depleted T cells, or PBMCs.

Original processing methods: Reference gene primer amplification gave nucleated cell count estimates. Produced via immunoSEQ multiplex PCR; TCRdb's table is partial and in-frame only. Clone size and V and J calls were adopted from that table, with D and trimming inferred from the DNA. The sample carries 35,000 to 45,000 clones, roughly 85% recorded once. Input material: peripheral blood. This receptor was obtained from a human donor in a cohort sampled during active COVID-19.

The CDR3 region has the DNA TGTGCCAGCAGCCAAGAGGTTAGGACTAGCGGGGTCAATGAGCAGTTCTTC. This translates into CASSQEVRTSGVNEQFF. The V gene is TRBV3-1 (or the pseudogene TRBV3-2), the J gene TRBJ2-1; 12 positions match TRBD2. The V gene's germline CDR1 is LGHDT and CDR2 YNNKEL (reference sequence). The CDR3 is made up of 17 amino acids. J was trimmed by 6 bases and V by 0 bases; bases with no gene match: 6.